These 21 T cell receptor beta chains came from one sample sequenced in a study of cytomegalovirus exposure and HLA in healthy donors. PCR employed 60 Vbeta and 13 Jbeta primers. Assay: immunoSEQ multiplex PCR; the TCRdb copy retains only in-frame clones and omits some. The sample yields approximately 120,000 clones, about 71% seen once. Input material: PBMCs. Receptors originate from a woman aged 50 to 60 in good health and CMV-seronegative.

J is TRBJ2-7 and V is TRBV19; a possible D gene is TRBD2 (6 bases). The length of the CDR3 is 15 residues. V dropped 7 bases and J dropped 3 bases, with 19 bases sitting between them. Germline values: CDR1 LNHDA, CDR2 SQIVND (reference sequence). CDR3 sequence reads: CASKVSGRTDYEQYF. Here the CDR3 DNA reads TGTGCCAGTAAGGTGAGTGGGAGGACCGACTACGAGCAGTACTTC.

Regarding this clone: The junction differs from germline at one of its ends, possibly a read error. The chain is built from TRBV7-9 and TRBJ2-1, with 10 bases identical to TRBD2. The CDR3 extends over 17 amino acids. The germline V gene encodes CDR1 SEHNR and CDR2 FQNEAQ (reference sequence). In DNA form, the CDR3 reads TGTTCCAGCAGCTTAGCTAGCGGGAGCGTAGGTTACAATGAGCAGTTCTTC. Translating gives CSSSLASGSVGYNEQFF.

This clone has just a few counts. The rearrangement uses TRBV6-5 and TRBJ1-3, with D possibly being TRBD1 (6 bases). V was pared by 0 bases and J by 4 bases, with 13 bases between. Germline V CDR1 and CDR2: MNHEY, SVGAGI. This CDR3 has 16 amino acids. The DNA of the CDR3 is TGTGCCAGCAGTTACTCGAAGAGGACAGAAGGAAACACCATATATTTT. It translates to CASSYSKRTEGNTIYF.

V is TRBV27 and J is TRBJ2-7; 13 bases align to TRBD2. This CDR3 contains 15 residues. Per germline, CDR1 MNHEY and CDR2 SMNVEV (reference sequence). V trimming: 3 bases; J trimming: 2 bases; junction bases outside the gene matches: 1. The CDR3 loop reads CASSLGLAGPYEQYF. The CDR3 region has the DNA TGTGCCAGCAGTTTGGGACTAGCGGGACCCTACGAGCAGTACTTC.

A few counts support this clone. This chain connects TRBV6-1 to TRBJ2-3; 7 nucleotides line up with TRBD2. V gave up 5 bases and J gave up 2 bases; unmatched junction bases: 4. The length of the CDR3 is 14 residues. Looked up from germline, CDR1 is MNHNS and CDR2 is SASEGT. The CDR3 loop reads CASSRTSTTDTQYF. The DNA for the CDR3 is TGTGCCAGCAGTAGGACTAGTACCACAGATACGCAGTATTTT.

This chain links TRBV7-3 with TRBJ2-2; TRBD2 might be the D (6 bases). Germline V CDR1 and CDR2: SGHTA, FQGTGA. The CDR3 sequence is 16 residues long. Trimming took off 4 bases at V and 5 bases at J, with 17 bases between the two ends. CDR3 in amino acids: CASSSPGSGVTGELFF. Written as DNA, the CDR3 is TGTGCCAGCAGCTCGCCGGGATCGGGAGTAACCGGGGAGCTGTTTTTT. The full variable domain, completed using reference TRBV7-3 and TRBJ2-2, is GAGVSQTPSNKVTEKGKYVELRCDPISGHTALYWYRQSLGQGPEFLIYFQGTGAADDSGLPNDRFFAVRPEGSVSTLKIQRTERGDSAVYLCASSSPGSGVTGELFFGEGSRLTVL.

The J gene is TRBJ2-5, the V gene TRBV19, with 7 bases matching TRBD2. The V and J ends lost 5 bases and 3 bases, in that order; junction bases with no gene match: 12. Germline assignment: CDR1 LNHDA and CDR2 SQIVND (reference sequence). The CDR3 is made up of 16 amino acids. In DNA, the CDR3 is TGTGCCAGTAGTCCAAAAGGTGCACGGGGGGAAGAGACCCAGTACTTC. This translates into CASSPKGARGEETQYF.

In this sample, this clone turned up once. The sample holds other DNA sequences that translate to the same CDR3. V and J are TRBV6-6 and TRBJ2-3, with D unclear. The V gene's germline CDR1 is MNHNY and CDR2 SVGAGI (reference sequence). Trimming shortened V by 5 bases and J by 2 bases, and 2 bases separated the two germline ends. The CDR3 has 11 residues. CDR3 amino acids: CASSLTDTQYF. DNA of the CDR3: TGTGCCAGCAGTCTCACAGATACGCAGTATTTT.

The CDR3 nucleotides read TGTGCCAGCAGCTTAGAGTCGGGATACCTAGGGACCCAGTACTTC. It translates to CASSLESGYLGTQYF. J is TRBJ2-5 and V is TRBV7-2; D is possibly TRBD2 (5 bases). Germline CDR1 and CDR2: SGHTA and FQGNSA. The V end was cut by 1 base, the J end by 7 bases, with 16 bases between. This CDR3 is built from 15 residues. The entire variable domain, with the rest obtained from reference TRBV7-2 and TRBJ2-5, is as follows: GAGVSQSPSNKVTEKGKDVELRCDPISGHTALYWYRQSLGQGLEFLIYFQGNSAPDKSGLPSDRFSAERTGGSVSTLTIQRTQQEDSAVYLCASSLESGYLGTQYFGPGTRLLVL.

In its sample, this clone was seen once. The chain combines TRBV9 with TRBJ2-1; 12 positions match TRBD2. Germline V gives CDR1 SGDLS, CDR2 YYNGEE. CDR3 length: 15 residues. Trimming took 2 bases from V and 7 from J; bases not matched to a gene: 4. The CDR3 loop is CASSVTSGSGNEQFF. In DNA, the CDR3 is TGTGCCAGCAGCGTGACTAGCGGGAGTGGTAATGAGCAGTTCTTC.

This chain's CDR3 is CASSEDQQGNREKLFF. The CDR3 DNA is TGTGCCAGCAGTGAAGATCAACAGGGTAATAGGGAAAAACTGTTTTTT. The gene calls are TRBV2 and TRBJ1-4; TRBD1 is a possible D gene (6 bases). Trimming left V 1 base short and J 8 bases short, with 17 bases between. From germline, CDR1 is SNHLY and CDR2 FYNNEI. There are 16 residues in the CDR3.

The chain is built from TRBV5-8 and TRBJ1-6, with a possible D match to TRBD1 (5 bases). The CDR3 loop spans 17 amino acids. Trimming pared 0 bases from V and 5 bases from J, leaving 15 bases between. In germline, CDR1 is SGHTS, CDR2 YDEGEE. The CDR3 DNA is TGTGCCAGCAGCTTGGGCCAGGGAACGAAGGATAATTCACCCCTCCACTTT. It encodes CASSLGQGTKDNSPLHF.

The rearrangement joins TRBV7-6 to TRBJ1-4; 7 bases align to TRBD1. There are 14 residues in the CDR3. V dropped 5 bases and J dropped 5; count of bases not matched to a gene: 5. The V gene's germline CDR1 is SGHVS and CDR2 FNYEAQ. This CDR3 is CASSPGTANEKLFF. The CDR3 DNA sequence: TGTGCCAGCAGCCCAGGGACAGCGAATGAAAAACTGTTTTTT.

The chain joins TRBV10-3 to TRBJ1-4; no reliable D call. CDR1 and CDR2 from the germline V gene are ENHRY and SYGVKD. CDR3 size: 13 residues. V shed 3 bases and J shed 8 bases, with 10 bases lying between them. For the CDR3, the DNA is TGTGCCATCAGTGAAGGCGGTCGCGAAAAACTGTTTTTT. It translates to CAISEGGREKLFF.

The chain joins TRBV28 to TRBJ1-5; 8 positions match TRBD1. Germline CDR1 reads MDHEN; CDR2 reads SYDVKM. The CDR3 is made up of 14 amino acids. The V and J ends lost 8 bases and 6 bases, in that order; junction bases with no gene match: 9. The CDR3 DNA follows: TGTGCCAGCGTCGCAGGGGGCCTCAGTCAGCCCCAGCATTTT. Translating gives CASVAGGLSQPQHF. Based on the CDR3 plus reference TRBV28 and TRBJ1-5, the full variable domain is DVKVTQSSRYLVKRTGEKVFLECVQDMDHENMFWYRQDPGLGLRLIYFSYDVKMKEKGDIPEGYSVSREKKERFSLILESASTNQTSMYLCASVAGGLSQPQHFGDGTRLSIL.

This clone was counted a few times. The chain has TRBV5-4 and TRBJ2-1, with 11 nucleotides matching TRBD1. V lost 4 bases and J lost 3; bases outside the gene matches: 3. Germline CDR1 and CDR2: SGHNT and YYREEE (reference sequence). This CDR3 is built from 15 residues. The CDR3 spells CASSTGTGGYNEQFF. Written as DNA, the CDR3 is TGTGCCAGCAGCACGGGGACAGGGGGCTACAATGAGCAGTTCTTC.

The rearrangement links TRBV30 to TRBJ1-1; D uncertain. The CDR3 totals 12 residues. Looked up from germline, CDR1 is GTSNPN and CDR2 is SVGIG (reference sequence). With 5 bases removed from V and 4 bases from J, the gap between germline ends came to 11 bases. The CDR3 sequence: CAWAGLGTEAFF. CDR3 coding DNA: TGTGCCTGGGCGGGATTGGGCACTGAAGCTTTCTTT.

The rearrangement joins TRBV19 to TRBJ1-2; TRBD1 aligns across 11 bases. The CDR3 covers 15 residues. V gave up 5 bases and J gave up 3 bases; unmatched junction bases: 5. Per the germline V gene, CDR1 is LNHDA and CDR2 is SQIVND (reference sequence). The CDR3, as DNA: TGTGCCAGTAGTCGGGGGACAGGGGGTGACTATGGCTACACCTTC. Translation gives CASSRGTGGDYGYTF. The full variable domain, rest sourced from reference TRBV19 and TRBJ1-2, is DGGITQSPKYLFRKEGQNVTLSCEQNLNHDAMYWYRQDPGQGLRLIYYSQIVNDFQKGDIAEGYSVSREKKESFPLTVTSAQKNPTAFYLCASSRGTGGDYGYTFGSGTRLTVV.

Only one count was recorded for this clone. The chain combines TRBV7-8 with TRBJ2-7; TRBD2 matches at 9 bases. Trimming removed 5 bases from V and 0 bases from J; junction bases left unmatched: 11. The CDR3 covers 17 residues. From germline, CDR1 is SGHVS and CDR2 FQNEAQ. The CDR3 protein is CASSPLAGEQLSYEQYF. The DNA for the CDR3 is TGTGCCAGCAGCCCGTTAGCGGGAGAACAGCTCTCCTACGAGCAGTACTTC.

The genes are TRBV15 and TRBJ1-2; 8 bases line up with TRBD1. Losses at the gene ends were 0 bases for V and 2 bases for J; bases not matched to a gene: 2. Germline lookup yields CDR1 LNHNV and CDR2 YYDKDF (reference sequence). There are 15 residues in the CDR3. The CDR3 reads CATSRDWDRNYGYTF. The CDR3, as DNA: TGTGCCACCAGCAGAGATTGGGACAGGAACTATGGCTACACCTTC.

This clone is a singleton in its sample. This chain connects TRBV20-1 to TRBJ2-5; no definite D call. CDR3 length: 11 residues. Trimming shortened V by 4 bases and J by 5 bases, and 8 bases separated the two germline ends. Germline CDR1 is DFQATT and CDR2 is SNEGSKA (reference sequence). CDR3 region: CSATRLETQYF. The CDR3 region has the DNA TGCAGTGCTACCCGACTGGAGACCCAGTACTTC.